This T cell receptor (beta chain) was obtained from a study of shared clonotypes between healthy human individuals (dated by TCRdb to about 2020). A note on the overall study: Three men and a couple of women, aged 18 to 49 years, made up the cohort. For each donor, CD4 naive and CD4 memory were each run on three plates, CD8 naive on two plates, and CD8 memory on one plate. To estimate repertoire size and how much clonotypes are shared between individuals, the study performed deep sequencing of blood TCR repertoires from about five healthy adults. To increase sequencing depth and limit assay-specific biases, different laboratories used diverse techniques to prepare libraries and sequence TCR repertoires. Each donor's leukapheresis produced roughly between about 0.9 and 9.5 billion PBMCs.

Using the deep immunoSEQ assay, multiplex PCR amplified TCR CDR3 regions from genomic DNA. Genomic DNA extracted from each cell subset was distributed evenly over all wells of several immunoSEQ 96-well plates, and each plate served as one replicate. For sorted subsets, each replicate PCR was loaded with approximately 200 ng genomic DNA, equivalent to some 31,000 T cell genomes. The purified libraries were quantified using a Qubit 3.0 fluorometer, sized with a Bioanalyzer 2100, and then quantified again using the KAPA Library Quantification kit. A separate single-read 150-cycle Illumina NextSeq 550 flow cell was used to sequence each immunoSEQ 96-well plate. From the authors' description of their analysis: Because only junctional sequences without quality scores were contained in the immunoSEQ output, filtering matching that applied to full-length reads could not be performed. Sequences were annotated with PyIR, a Python wrapper for IgBLAST v1.9, and V/J genes and CDR3 were assigned using IMGT germline references. Reads with weak V/J assignments (E-value above 1e-6), missing CDR3, stop codons, out-of-frame junctions, or ambiguous translated residues were removed. V3J clonotypes were defined as sequences sharing the same inferred V gene, J gene, and CDR3 amino acid sequence. To compute the percentage overlap between repertoires, the number of shared unique clonotypes was divided by the size of the smaller repertoire. Richness of each repertoire was evaluated using RTK rarefaction, the Chao1 estimator, and Recon v2.1 estimates of unobserved clonotypes. Generation probabilities were computed with OLGA for all TCRbeta clonotypes obtained by the gDNA method from several donors. TCRdb obtained this table from immuneACCESS and retained in-frame rearrangements with V and J assigned. These tables miss some clones; where compared with another copy, unresolved V genes account for less than half of the shortfall, and the remainder is unexplained. V, J and clone size reflect that table, while D and trimming were determined from the DNA. For this sample there are under 550,000 clones; 90% to 96% appear just once. The ten largest clones add up to about 0.057% of the sample.

Overall study outcomes, separate from this receptor: Only blood was sampled, and tissue TCR repertoires likely differ from those in blood. Incomplete sequencing was indicated by rarefaction of sorted-subset datasets, despite the large sequencing depth. When a handful of donors were compared, the shared fraction of clonotypes was 5% to 6.5% for naive CD4, about 4% for naive CD8, more than 2% for memory CD4, and under 0.5% for memory CD8. Because the study included only a small number of donors, the genetic and exposure-history diversity represented was limited. Based on pairwise subsampling, the degree of clonotype sharing among donors was expected to be affected by sequencing depth. Compared with non-shared clonotypes, clonotypes shared by all four sorted-subset donors had higher generation probabilities. Estimated clonotype richness was generally larger for naive than for memory subsets.

The donors were healthy, HIV-negative adults who had no recently reported acute infections or vaccinations. Every donor was a Caucasian adult residing in Nashville, Tennessee, USA. Magnetic negative selection was used to enrich CD4+ T cells, after which naive cells were positively selected on CD45RA and the negative fraction became the memory subset. Blood was obtained by leukapheresis, after which PBMCs were separated by Ficoll-Histopaque density gradient centrifugation and cryopreserved in liquid nitrogen vapor phase. Purity and quantity of every magnetically sorted T cell population were checked by analytical flow cytometry. From each sorted fraction, genomic DNA was isolated and quantified by UV absorbance on a Nanodrop 2000c. With regard to this clone: The clone's antigen remains unknown. Base qualities are missing; no much larger clone stands one base away. Other nucleotide sequences from this sample produce the same CDR3.

The specimen was naive CD4+ T cells sorted from blood. The cell subset or site label, as the study defines it: CD45RA+ positively selected. The sequence came from a woman between 25 and 40 years old in good health.

At the DNA level, the sequence is TGCAGTGCTAGTTTATCCTACGAGCAGTACTTC. It codes for CSASLSYEQYF. The chain is encoded by TRBV20-1 joined to TRBJ2-7, with the identity of the D gene unclear. CDR1 DFQATT and CDR2 SNEGSKA are derived from the germline V gene (reference sequence). The CDR3 starts with the cysteine, ends with the phenylalanine, and has 11 residues. Just CDR3 DNA is preserved here, 33 bases in frame from base 1. The trim is 3 bases for V and 1 base for J, with a gap of 4 bases between the germline ends.